This TCR beta chain emerged from a study of CD8 T cells in Susac syndrome (dated by TCRdb to the late 2010s). Study-wide context: Repertoire sequencing was used to test whether CD8+ T cell activation and differentiation in Susac syndrome was antigen driven. The study compared CD8+ T cell repertoire clonality among 12 healthy donors, around 14 Susac syndrome patients and roughly 15 multiple sclerosis patients. Here is what the overall study found, with its caveats: The TCR sequencing and HLA analysis was acknowledged to have included a relatively small number of individuals.

The CDR3 spans 16 residues, from the cysteine through the phenylalanine. The kept DNA is CDR3 alone, 48 bases in frame from the first base. Trimming accounts for 0 bases at V and 5 bases at J, while the number of junction bases matched to no gene is 7. The germline V gene (reference sequence) supplies CDR1 DFQATT and CDR2 SNEGSKA. Peripheral blood CD8+ and CD4+ T cells from healthy donors, Susac syndrome patients and multiple sclerosis patients were profiled using high-throughput TCR beta sequencing. Healthy donors were included as age- and sex-matched controls. CD8+ TEMRA cells were enriched by FACS, while bulk CD8+ and CD4+ T cells were purified by magnetic negative isolation. Blood was collected in EDTA tubes and processed within 24 hours, with PBMCs isolated through density gradient centrifugation. PBMCs intended for TCR sequencing were frozen in liquid nitrogen and were later thawed in a 37 degrees C water bath. Purity of sorted or isolated CD4+, CD8+ and CD8+ TEMRA cells was at least 90%.

Concerning this clonotype: No antigen is known for it. Base qualities were left out, and no much larger clone turns up one base away.

RNA was extracted using the RNeasy kit, and roughly 0.5 to 1 microgram was reverse transcribed with random hexamers. The immunoSEQ multiplex PCR assay, which covers 54 Vbeta and 13 Jbeta segments, was used to amplify TCR beta CDR3 regions. To correct PCR amplification bias, a synthetic template baseline was used for both primer optimization and computational correction. On the authors' methods: Only productive sequences were kept, with reads annotated to V, D and J genes according to IMGT and analyzed in immunoSEQ Analyzer. Clonality was calculated as one minus the Shannon entropy normalized by log2 of the number of productive unique sequences. Public and private clones were assessed among the 100 most prevalent clones of each patient and control. A clone was defined as Susac-specific if it was absent from the healthy and MS cohorts, from over a thousand published viral clones and from other ImmuneACCESS disease sequences. TCRdb applied fastp at Q25 and MiXCR to the public reads, then kept only in-frame beta chains. Duplicate CDR3 protein sequences are folded into a single record with the most common DNA and genes. These V and J calls rely on TCRdb rather than the paper's analysis. This sample comprises 45,000 to 55,000 distinct CDR3 sequences, more than 85% of them detected only once. Together, the top ten hold approximately 0.53% of the sample.

The sequence came from a human donor in good health. The sample consisted of CD8+ T cells from PBMCs. The chain uses TRBV20-1 and TRBJ2-3, and TRBD2 aligns with 11 junction nucleotides. Here the CDR3 is given as CSARESGTSGLDTQYF. The nucleotides read TGCAGTGCTAGAGAGTCCGGGACTAGCGGTCTAGATACGCAGTATTTT.